This T cell receptor beta chain was sequenced for a study of low-dose radiotherapy and immunotherapy resistance in tumors. The CDR3 sequence is 13 residues long. The junction had 10 bases not matched to a gene; V was cut back by 8 bases and J by 9 bases. Germline CDR1 is MNHEY and CDR2 is SMNVEV (reference sequence). Indicated time point: after trial treatment. Treatment in this sample: LDRT plus nivolumab, ipilimumab, low-dose cyclophosphamide and aspirin (RACIN trial). TRAV and TRBV primers primed cDNA for both TCRalpha and TCRbeta. With a constant-region primer and a V-primer adapter, TCRs were subjected to 15 to 25 PCR cycles of amplification. TCRdb processed the reads anew with MiXCR; each CDR3 protein has one entry. This table holds around 80,000 distinct CDR3 sequences, 15% to 20% found once.

The V call is TRBV27, the J call TRBJ2-1, with 7 positions matching TRBD2. The sequence derives from a male donor with prostate cancer. The starting material was PBMCs, obtained after low-dose radiotherapy plus immunotherapy. The CDR3 region is CASGYTSAGEQFF. For the CDR3, the DNA is TGTGCCAGCGGGTATACTAGCGCCGGTGAGCAGTTCTTC.